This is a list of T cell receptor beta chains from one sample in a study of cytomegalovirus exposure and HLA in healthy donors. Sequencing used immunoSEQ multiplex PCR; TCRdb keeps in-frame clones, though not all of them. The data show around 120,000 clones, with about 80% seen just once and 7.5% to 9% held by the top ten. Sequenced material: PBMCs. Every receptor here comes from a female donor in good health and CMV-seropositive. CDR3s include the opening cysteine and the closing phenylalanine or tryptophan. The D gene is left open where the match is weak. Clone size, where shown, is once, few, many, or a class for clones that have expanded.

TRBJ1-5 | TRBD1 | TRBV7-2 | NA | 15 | TGTGCCAGCAGCATTACGGACAGGTTTAATCAGCCCCAGCATTTT | CASSITDRFNQPQHF
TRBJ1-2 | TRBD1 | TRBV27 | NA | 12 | TGTGCCAGCAGTCAAACAGGGGTTGGCTACACCTTC | CASSQTGVGYTF
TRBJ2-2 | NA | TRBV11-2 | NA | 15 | TGTGCCAGCAGCCGCGAGGACTCCCCTTTCGGGGAGCTGTTTTTT | CASSREDSPFGELFF
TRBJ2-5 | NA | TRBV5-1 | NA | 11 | TGCGCCAGCAGGGGGCAGGAGACCCAGTACTTC | CASRGQETQYF
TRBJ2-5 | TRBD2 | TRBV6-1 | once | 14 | TGTGCCAGCAGTCCGGGACTAGCGGCGGAGACCCAGTACTTC | CASSPGLAAETQYF
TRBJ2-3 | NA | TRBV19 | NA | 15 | TGTGCCAGTAGTATAGGGGGACAACGCACAGATACGCAGTATTTT | CASSIGGQRTDTQYF
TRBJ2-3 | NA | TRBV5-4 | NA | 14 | TGTGCCAGCAGCTTGGCCTCAGGTGTAGATACGCAGTATTTT | CASSLASGVDTQYF
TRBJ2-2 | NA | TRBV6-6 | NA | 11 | TGTGCCAGCAGTGGGGAGGGGGAGCTGTTTTTT | CASSGEGELFF
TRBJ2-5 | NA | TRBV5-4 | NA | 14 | TGTGCCAGCAGCTTGATGGGGCTGGGGGAGACCCAGTACTTC | CASSLMGLGETQYF
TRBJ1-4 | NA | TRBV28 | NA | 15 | TGTGCCAGCAGTACTTACGGTGCAACTAATGAAAAACTGTTTTTT | CASSTYGATNEKLFF
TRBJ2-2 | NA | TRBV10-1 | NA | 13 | TGCGCCAGCAGTGGAGGAGGGGCCGGGGAGCTGTTTTTT | CASSGGGAGELFF
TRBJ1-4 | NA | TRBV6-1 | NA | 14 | TGTGCCAGCAGTGGGACCTGGACAAATGAAAAACTGTTTTTT | CASSGTWTNEKLFF
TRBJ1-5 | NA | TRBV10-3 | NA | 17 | TGTGCCATCAGTGAGTCCTCCGGGGGGGGCGGCAATCAGCCCCAGCATTTT | CAISESSGGGGNQPQHF
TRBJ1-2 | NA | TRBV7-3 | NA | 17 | TGTGCCAGCAGCTCCCCCATACTCTGGACAGATCGCTATGGCTACACCTTC | CASSSPILWTDRYGYTF
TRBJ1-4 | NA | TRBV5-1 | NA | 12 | TGCGCCAGCAGCTTGAACGGTGAAAAACTGTTTTTT | CASSLNGEKLFF
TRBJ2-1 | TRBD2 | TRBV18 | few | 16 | TGTGCCAGCTCTCCTACCGCGACTAGCGGTTACAATGAGCAGTTCTTC | CASSPTATSGYNEQFF
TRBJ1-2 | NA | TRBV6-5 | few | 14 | TGTGCCAGCAGTTCCAGGTCAAGGCTGAGTGGCTACACCTTC | CASSSRSRLSGYTF
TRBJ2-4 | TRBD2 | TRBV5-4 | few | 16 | TGTGCCAGCAGCTTATGGACTAGCGGGCAGGTGAACATTCAGTACTTC | CASSLWTSGQVNIQYF
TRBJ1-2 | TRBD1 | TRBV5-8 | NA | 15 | TGTGCCAGCAGCGCTATTAGGACAGGGGGACACGGCTACACCTTC | CASSAIRTGGHGYTF
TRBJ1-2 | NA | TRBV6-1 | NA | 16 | TGTGCCAGCAGTGAAGGTGCAGGGTCAGCTAACTATGGCTACACCTTC | CASSEGAGSANYGYTF
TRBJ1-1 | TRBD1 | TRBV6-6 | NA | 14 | TGTGCCAGCAGTCCTGGACAGGGGAACACTGAAGCTTTCTTT | CASSPGQGNTEAFF
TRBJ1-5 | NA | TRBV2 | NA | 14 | TGTGCCAGCAGTGACGGGGAGAGAAATCAGCCCCAGCATTTT | CASSDGERNQPQHF
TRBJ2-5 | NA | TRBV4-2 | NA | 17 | TGTGCCAGCAGCCAAGCGAGAGGAGTTCTGTCGGGAGAGACCCAGTACTTC | CASSQARGVLSGETQYF
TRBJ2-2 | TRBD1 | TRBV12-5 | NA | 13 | TGTGCTAGTGGTCCCCCGGGACAGGGGGAGCTGTTTTTT | CASGPPGQGELFF
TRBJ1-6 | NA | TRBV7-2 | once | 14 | TGTGCCAGCAGTCGGACACCCGCAGGTTCACCCCTCCACTTT | CASSRTPAGSPLHF
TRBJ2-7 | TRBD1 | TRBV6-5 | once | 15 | TGTGCCAGCAGTTACTCGGACAGGGTCGGCTACGAGCAGTACTTC | CASSYSDRVGYEQYF
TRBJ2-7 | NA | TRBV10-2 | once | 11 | TGCGCCAGCAGTGAGGGCAGGGAGCAGTACTTC | CASSEGREQYF
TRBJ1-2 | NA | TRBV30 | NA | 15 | TGTGCCTGGAGTTCGGGTGTCGTCTCTAACTATGGCTACACCTTC | CAWSSGVVSNYGYTF
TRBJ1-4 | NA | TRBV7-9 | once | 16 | TGTGCCAGCAGCCAACCCGACAGTCCCACTAATGAAAAACTGTTTTTT | CASSQPDSPTNEKLFF
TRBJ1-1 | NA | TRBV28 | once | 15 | TGTGCCAGCAGTTTTGGTGGGGGGGGGAACACTGAAGCTTTCTTT | CASSFGGGGNTEAFF
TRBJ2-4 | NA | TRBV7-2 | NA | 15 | TGTGCCAGCAGCTTAACTCGGACAGACAAAAACATTCAGTACTTC | CASSLTRTDKNIQYF
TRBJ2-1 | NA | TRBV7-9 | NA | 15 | TGTGCCAGCAGCCCAACTAGTGCCGTATACAATGAGCAGTTCTTC | CASSPTSAVYNEQFF
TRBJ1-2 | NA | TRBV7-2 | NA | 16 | TGTGCCAGCAGCTTAGCAGGAACCCAAAGCGGGGGTGGCTACACCTTC | CASSLAGTQSGGGYTF
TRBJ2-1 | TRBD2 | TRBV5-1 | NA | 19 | TGCGCCAGCACCCGAGGGGGACTAGCGGGGGGGACGGCCCACAATGAGCAGTTCTTC | CASTRGGLAGGTAHNEQFF
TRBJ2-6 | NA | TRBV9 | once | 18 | TGTGCCAGCAGCGTAGCTCCAGGGGCGGGCTCTGGGGCCAACGTCCTGACTTTC | CASSVAPGAGSGANVLTF
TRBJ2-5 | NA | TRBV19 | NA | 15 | TGTGCCAGTAGTATCCGTGGCAGGGGTCAAGAGACCCAGTACTTC | CASSIRGRGQETQYF
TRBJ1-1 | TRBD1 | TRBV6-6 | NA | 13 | TGTGCCAGCAGAGTCACAGGGGCCCCTGAAGCTTTCTTT | CASRVTGAPEAFF
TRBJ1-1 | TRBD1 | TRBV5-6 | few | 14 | TGTGCCAGCAGGGGACAGGGAAGGGACACTGAAGCTTTCTTT | CASRGQGRDTEAFF
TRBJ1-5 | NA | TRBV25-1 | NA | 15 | TGTGCCAGCAGTGCCAATACAGGGAGCAATCAGCCCCAGCATTTT | CASSANTGSNQPQHF
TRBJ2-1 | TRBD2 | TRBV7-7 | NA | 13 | TGTGCTAGCAGCTTAGCGAAGGGACTAGATACGTTCTTC | CASSLAKGLDTFF
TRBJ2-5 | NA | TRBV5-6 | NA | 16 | TGTGCCAGCAGCTTGGATGTAGACAGGGCGGGGGAGACCCAGTACTTC | CASSLDVDRAGETQYF
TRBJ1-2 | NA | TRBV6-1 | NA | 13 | TGTGCCAGCAGTGAAGCGAGTCTGTGGGGCTACACCTTC | CASSEASLWGYTF
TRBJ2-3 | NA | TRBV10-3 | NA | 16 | TGTGCCATCAGTGAGTCGATTGGGGGCCGACCAGATACGCAGTATTTT | CAISESIGGRPDTQYF
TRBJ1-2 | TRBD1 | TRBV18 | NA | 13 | TGTGCCAGCTCACCCGACAGGGCTTATGGCTACACCTTC | CASSPDRAYGYTF
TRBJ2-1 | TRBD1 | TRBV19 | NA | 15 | TGTGCCAGTAGTTGGGAGGGACAGGGGTTCGGTGAGCAGTTCTTC | CASSWEGQGFGEQFF
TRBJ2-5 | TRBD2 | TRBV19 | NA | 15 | TGTGCCAGTAGCTCCGGACTAGCGGGGGGAGAGACCCAGTACTTC | CASSSGLAGGETQYF
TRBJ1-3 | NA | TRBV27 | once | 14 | TGTGCCAGCAGCCCCGACAGCTCTGGAAACACCATATATTTT | CASSPDSSGNTIYF
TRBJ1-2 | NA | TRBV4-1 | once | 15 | TGCGCCAGCAGCCAAGATCAGGGTTTTGGCTATGGCTACACCTTC | CASSQDQGFGYGYTF
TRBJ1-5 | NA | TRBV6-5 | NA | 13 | TGTGCCAGCAGCCGTTCGGGAGATCAGCCCCAGCATTTT | CASSRSGDQPQHF
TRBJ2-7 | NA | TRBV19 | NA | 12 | TGTGCCAGTAGCCCTGTGGAGTACGAGCAGTACTTC | CASSPVEYEQYF
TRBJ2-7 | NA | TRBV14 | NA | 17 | TGTGCCAGCAGCCAAGTCCAGATGGGCGCACGAACCTACGAGCAGTACTTC | CASSQVQMGARTYEQYF
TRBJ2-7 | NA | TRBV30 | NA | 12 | TGTGCCTGGAGACAGGGCGCCTACGAGCAGTACTTC | CAWRQGAYEQYF
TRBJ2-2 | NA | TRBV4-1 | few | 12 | TGCGCCAGCAGCCAAGATAGAGGGGAGCTGTTTTTT | CASSQDRGELFF
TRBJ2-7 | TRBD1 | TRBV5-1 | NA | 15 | TGCGCCAGCAGCTATAGACAGGGGGGAGGCTACGAGCAGTACTTC | CASSYRQGGGYEQYF
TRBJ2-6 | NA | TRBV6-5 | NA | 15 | TGTGCCACCGGTTTTCTTGTATCTGGGGCCAACGTCCTGACTTTC | CATGFLVSGANVLTF